This is a list of T cell receptor beta chains from one sample in a study of control samples from healthy donors and cancer patients. The data were produced by immunoSEQ multiplex PCR, yet TCRdb's version contains in-frame clones alone and is incomplete. The sample has 79,000 or so clones; approximately 91% are singletons. The sequenced sample was PBMCs. These receptors were taken from a woman aged 45-59 years with colorectal cancer. The CDR3 runs from the conserved cysteine through the conserved F or W. A D gene is named only where the DNA matches it firmly. Clone size is shown for a subset of rows, as once, few, many or a class of expanded clone.

CASSRTNTEAFF TGTGCCAGCAGCCGAACGAACACTGAAGCTTTCTTT TRBV3-1/TRBV3-2 . TRBJ1-1 .
CASSPVAVAGYTF TGTGCCAGCAGCCCCGTGGCAGTAGCTGGCTACACCTTC TRBV6-6 . TRBJ1-2 .
CASSQDINGPGNTIYF TGCGCCAGCAGCCAAGACATTAACGGTCCGGGAAACACCATATATTTT TRBV4-1 . TRBJ1-3 .
CSASNAGRDWQETQYF TGCAGTGCTAGTAATGCAGGACGGGACTGGCAAGAGACCCAGTACTTC TRBV20-1 few TRBJ2-5 .
CASSRGSPNTGELFF TGTGCCAGTAGTAGGGGTAGCCCGAACACCGGGGAGCTGTTTTTT TRBV19 . TRBJ2-2 .
CASSGQLNTEAFF TGTGCCAGCAGTGGACAGCTGAACACTGAAGCTTTCTTT TRBV12-3/TRBV12-4 . TRBJ1-1 .
CASSLWQGAGDEQFF TGCGCCAGCAGCTTGTGGCAGGGGGCGGGCGATGAGCAGTTCTTC TRBV5-1 . TRBJ2-1 TRBD1
CASSPWTSGGAREQFF TGTGCCAGCAGCCCCTGGACTAGCGGGGGGGCACGTGAGCAGTTCTTC TRBV7-2 . TRBJ2-1 TRBD2
CASTLRIRMNTEAFF TGTGCCAGCACACTCAGGATAAGAATGAACACTGAAGCTTTCTTT TRBV5-8 once TRBJ1-1 .
CASSLSIGGNTGELFF TGTGCCAGCAGTTTATCGATAGGGGGGAACACCGGGGAGCTGTTTTTT TRBV27 . TRBJ2-2 .
CASRLTSGGSDTQYF TGTGCCAGCAGACTGACTAGCGGGGGGTCAGATACGCAGTATTTT TRBV7-3 once TRBJ2-3 TRBD2
CASSQEVLSNTEAFF TGTGCCAGCAGCCAAGAAGTGCTGTCGAACACTGAAGCTTTCTTT TRBV3-1/TRBV3-2 . TRBJ1-1 .
CASSEWQGNGQPQHF TGTGCCAGCAGTGAATGGCAGGGTAATGGCCAGCCCCAGCATTTT TRBV2 . TRBJ1-5 .
CTFTERGINYGYTF TGCACCTTTACTGAGAGGGGGATTAACTATGGCTACACCTTC TRBV29-1 once TRBJ1-2 .
CASSWTDTQYF TGTGCCAGCAGCTGGACAGATACGCAGTATTTT TRBV5-5 . TRBJ2-3 .
CASSIVGDRPGYTF TGTGCCAGTAGTATAGTAGGAGACAGACCCGGCTACACCTTC TRBV19 . TRBJ1-2 .
CASSVGGGAAKNIQYF TGTGCCAGCAGCGTAGGCGGGGGGGCAGCCAAAAACATTCAGTACTTC TRBV9 . TRBJ2-4 TRBD2
CASSDGVAGRQETQYF TGCGCCAGCAGTGATGGGGTAGCGGGTCGCCAAGAGACCCAGTACTTC TRBV10-1 . TRBJ2-5 TRBD2
CAISLQGSDNSPLHF TGTGCCATCAGTTTGCAGGGAAGTGATAATTCACCCCTCCACTTT TRBV10-3 . TRBJ1-6 .